The T cell receptor beta chain under discussion was sequenced for a study of blood T cell repertoires in COVID-19. Study information: Acute-phase and convalescent COVID-19 samples originated in the United States, Italy and Spain. PBMCs, B-cell-depleted T cells, or T cells were the source of the cDNA or gDNA that made up the material.

Methods used by the authors: Reference gene primer amplification gave estimated nucleated cell counts. This table comes from immunoSEQ multiplex PCR, and its TCRdb copy is limited to in-frame clones, with some not included. For V, J and clone size, that table is used; D and trimming come from the DNA. The data contain about 34,000 clones, over 70% of them seen just once; the ten biggest clones take up about 14%. The CDR3 length is 14 residues. Trimming removed 3 bases from V and 5 bases from J; junction bases left unmatched: 5. Germline V gene sequence: CDR1 SGHRS, CDR2 YFSETQ. This clone was picked up one time.

This TCR was recovered from a man aged 55 to 70 with active COVID-19. The sequenced material came from peripheral blood. The chain employs TRBV5-1 and TRBJ2-5; 9 positions agree with TRBD2. Written as DNA, the CDR3 is TGCGCCAGCAGCTCGGGGACTAGCTATGAGACCCAGTACTTC. This sequence encodes CASSSGTSYETQYF.